This T cell receptor beta chain stems from a study of shared clonotypes between healthy human individuals. Only in-frame clones appear in the TCRdb table, and some are missing; sequencing was by immunoSEQ multiplex PCR. The table lists some 1 million clones, about 75% of them singletons. Sequencing used memory CD4+ T cells sorted from blood. Subset reported: CD45RA-negative fraction. The TCR was taken from a man aged 18 to 29 in good health.

CDR3 in amino acids: CAIPSLMWGNGYTF. For the CDR3, the DNA is TGTGCCATCCCGAGTCTGATGTGGGGGAATGGCTACACCTTC. V usage is TRBV7-9 and J usage is TRBJ1-2; weak D call: TRBD1 (5 bases). This CDR3 is 14 amino acids long. The V and J ends lost 10 bases and 6 bases respectively, with 21 bases between them. Germline V gene data show CDR1 as SEHNR and CDR2 as FQNEAQ (reference sequence).